A single count supports the clone carrying this TCR beta chain. These data originate in a study of shared clonotypes between healthy human individuals. Germline V gene sequence: CDR1 ENHRY, CDR2 SYGVKD. Trimming took off 3 bases at V and 2 bases at J, with 8 bases between the two ends. This CDR3 spans 13 amino acids. The repertoire was sequenced with immunoSEQ multiplex PCR; TCRdb's copy has only in-frame clones and lacks some. The sample has 800,000 to 1,200,000 clones, roughly 74% seen once; the top ten hold approximately 0.56%. The investigators split CD4+ cells into a CD45RA+ naive subset and a CD45RA-negative memory subset.

The chain has TRBV10-3 and TRBJ2-7; perhaps TRBD2 as D (5 bases). The clonotype originates from a man between 18 and 35 years old in good health. Some clones in this sample may be carry-over from other donors' samples. Sequencing was carried out using memory CD4+ T cells from PBMCs. The sample's subset: CD45RA-negative fraction. The CDR3 DNA reads as TGTGCCATCAGTGAAGCGGTTACCTACGAGCAGTACTTC. Its translation is CAISEAVTYEQYF.